These T cell receptor beta chains were read from a single sample in a study of CD8+ T cells in alopecia areata. Method: immunoSEQ multiplex PCR; TCRdb's copy keeps in-frame clones and lacks some. Among about 140,000 clones listed, about four fifths were seen once. The material sequenced was CD8+ T cells sorted from blood, taken at week 4, from a patient treated with tofacitinib. These receptors were taken from a human donor with alopecia areata. Both conserved end residues are part of each CDR3. The D gene is left open where the match is weak. Expanded clones are given a class, and other clones once, few, many or no size at all.

>TRBJ2-7|NA|NA|TRBV19
CASSLGPGDEQYF
TGTGCCAGTAGTTTGGGACCAGGCGACGAGCAGTACTTC
>TRBJ2-1|NA|NA|TRBV4-2
CASSLVGEYNEQFF
TGTGCCAGCAGCCTGGTAGGGGAATACAATGAGCAGTTCTTC
>TRBJ2-1|TRBD2|NA|TRBV6-4
CASSAFSGGTHNEQFF
TGTGCCAGCAGTGCCTTTAGCGGGGGGACCCACAATGAGCAGTTCTTC
>TRBJ1-3|NA|NA|TRBV29-1
CSVQGPVGNTIYF
TGCAGCGTACAGGGACCGGTCGGAAACACCATATATTTT
>TRBJ2-2|NA|few|TRBV4-1
CASSQVTPGELFF
TGCGCCAGCAGCCAAGTGACCCCCGGGGAGCTGTTTTTT
>TRBJ2-7|NA|NA|TRBV29-1
CSVETRDYEQYF
TGCAGCGTTGAGACCAGGGACTACGAGCAGTACTTC
>TRBJ2-3|TRBD2|NA|TRBV29-1
CSVFSGGLDTQYF
TGCAGCGTTTTTAGCGGGGGGCTGGATACGCAGTATTTT
>TRBJ2-5|TRBD1|NA|TRBV27
CASSLQPPGQGWSGTQYF
TGTGCCAGCAGTCTTCAACCTCCGGGACAGGGGTGGTCGGGGACCCAGTACTTC
>TRBJ1-2|NA|once|TRBV4-1
CASSQIDPGGYGYTF
TGCGCCAGCAGCCAGATCGACCCCGGGGGCTATGGCTACACCTTC
>TRBJ2-7|NA|NA|TRBV27
CASSLGPQPSYEQYF
TGTGCCAGCAGTTTAGGACCGCAGCCCTCCTACGAGCAGTACTTC
>TRBJ2-2|TRBD1|NA|TRBV7-9
CASSPERTGNTGELFF
TGTGCCAGCAGCCCCGAGAGGACAGGGAACACCGGGGAGCTGTTTTTT
>TRBJ1-3|NA|NA|TRBV7-6
CASSLQGSGNTIYF
TGTGCCAGCAGCTTACAGGGCTCTGGAAACACCATATATTTT
>TRBJ1-5|NA|NA|TRBV6-5
CASSSTRGAQPQHF
TGTGCCAGCAGTTCCACCAGGGGTGCTCAGCCCCAGCATTTT
>TRBJ2-7|NA|few|TRBV5-1
CASSLSRASYEQYF
TGCGCCAGCAGCTTGAGCAGGGCCTCCTACGAGCAGTACTTC
>TRBJ2-1|TRBD2|NA|TRBV7-3
CASSLTSGGLYNEQFF
TGTGCCAGCAGCCTTACTAGCGGGGGGCTCTACAATGAGCAGTTCTTC
>TRBJ2-7|NA|NA|TRBV7-8
CASSHRTPDYEQYF
TGTGCCAGCAGCCACCGGACCCCTGACTACGAGCAGTACTTC
>TRBJ2-7|TRBD2|NA|TRBV27
CASSSMGGSDEQYF
TGTGCCAGCAGTTCCATGGGGGGGTCGGACGAGCAGTACTTC
>TRBJ2-7|NA|NA|TRBV5-1
CASSLSPGTYEQYF
TGCGCCAGCAGCTTGTCCCCAGGTACCTACGAGCAGTACTTC
>TRBJ2-1|NA|NA|TRBV30
CAWWRSTYNEQFF
TGTGCCTGGTGGAGAAGCACCTACAATGAGCAGTTCTTC